This T cell receptor (beta chain) was sequenced during a study of cytomegalovirus exposure and HLA in healthy donors. Study context: Ancestry clustering placed 70% to 90% of 300 to 400 genotyped donors in the Caucasian-associated cluster.

V was cut by 7 bases and J by 1 base, with 14 bases left in between. Germline CDR1 MDHEN, CDR2 SYDVKM. CDR3 length: 15 amino acids. Vbeta (60) and Jbeta (13) primers were used in the PCR. The assay was immunoSEQ multiplex PCR, and TCRdb's table has in-frame clones only and misses some. The sample has roughly 170,000 clones, approximately 85% seen once. Sequencing used PBMCs. The clonotype originates from a girl aged 5-17 years in good health and CMV-seropositive. The chain employs TRBV28 and TRBJ1-5; D gene unclear. CDR3 protein: CASKYSAGSNQPQHF. The CDR3 coding sequence is TGTGCCAGCAAGTACTCCGCGGGGAGCAATCAGCCCCAGCATTTT.